Below are 16 T cell receptor beta chains sequenced from a single sample in a study of blood T cell repertoires in COVID-19. The assay was immunoSEQ multiplex PCR, and TCRdb's table has in-frame clones only and misses some. The sample lists 150,000 or so clones, approximately 91% occurring once. Sequenced input: peripheral blood. These receptors were obtained from a man aged 45-65 years with acute or convalescent COVID-19.

The CDR3 is CATSRDQGALSYGYTF. CDR3 DNA sequence: TGTGCCACCAGCAGAGACCAGGGGGCATTATCCTATGGCTACACCTTC. The genes are TRBV15 and TRBJ1-2; 8 bases agree with TRBD1. Germline CDR1 LNHNV, CDR2 YYDKDF (reference sequence). This CDR3 is built from 16 residues. V was clipped by 0 bases and J by 4 bases; unmatched bases: 7.

V usage is TRBV18 and J usage is TRBJ2-1; D is unclear. The V gene lost 0 bases and the J gene lost 10 bases, with 10 bases spanning the gap. Germline values: CDR1 KGHSH, CDR2 LQKENI. This CDR3 is 13 amino acids long. The CDR3 loop reads CASSPPGPIEQFF. The CDR3 DNA is TGTGCCAGCTCACCACCCGGTCCAATCGAGCAGTTCTTC.

The chain employs TRBV5-1 and TRBJ2-3, with 12 bases that match TRBD2. This CDR3 region has 15 residues. CDR1 is SGHRS and CDR2 is YFSETQ in the germline V gene. V shed 3 bases, J shed 6 bases, and the junction held 5 bases outside the gene matches. The CDR3 DNA reads as TGCGCCAGCAGCTCAGGACTAGCGGGACTGGATACGCAGTATTTT. Its translation: CASSSGLAGLDTQYF.

About this clone: The same CDR3 also results from other DNA sequences found in this sample. This chain uses TRBV30 with TRBJ2-3; 8 nucleotides match TRBD2. CDR3 size: 15 residues. The germline V gene has CDR1 GTSNPN and CDR2 SVGIG (reference sequence). V dropped 0 bases and J dropped 4; count of bases not matched to a gene: 6. CDR3 region: CAWSVGRGGADTQYF. CDR3 nucleotide sequence: TGTGCCTGGAGTGTAGGTCGGGGGGGCGCAGATACGCAGTATTTT.

This clone was counted once. The J gene is TRBJ2-5, the V gene TRBV6-2 or TRBV6-3, with no clear D. Trimming left V 0 bases short and J 5 bases short, with 7 bases between. This CDR3 comprises 13 residues. The germline CDR1 and CDR2 sequences are MNHEY and SVGEGT. CDR3 DNA: TGTGCCAGCAGTTACTCCCGGCGGGAGACCCAGTACTTC. Residues: CASSYSRRETQYF.

V gene TRBV11-2 combines with J gene TRBJ2-1; TRBD2 matches at 10 bases. The V gene end was trimmed by 1 base and the J gene end by 11 bases; junction bases not matched to a gene: 14. This CDR3 spans 17 amino acids. Germline V gives CDR1 SGHAT, CDR2 FQNNGV. This CDR3 reads CASSLVFRTSGPTQQFF. The CDR3 DNA is TGTGCCAGCAGCTTAGTCTTCAGGACTAGCGGACCAACACAGCAGTTCTTC.

V usage is TRBV14 and J usage is TRBJ1-6; tentative D call: TRBD1 (6 bases). The CDR3 contains 14 residues. CDR1 is SGHDN, CDR2 FVKESK, per germline. With 4 bases removed from V and 9 bases from J, the gap between germline ends came to 13 bases. The CDR3 sequence is CASSLTLQGSPLHF. The CDR3 DNA is TGTGCCAGCAGCCTGACTCTACAGGGTTCACCCCTCCACTTT.

This rearrangement joins TRBV28 to TRBJ2-2; perhaps TRBD1 as D (6 bases). The CDR3 has 13 residues. V lost 8 bases and J lost 0, with 7 bases in between. Germline V gene data show CDR1 as MDHEN and CDR2 as SYDVKM. Here the CDR3 DNA reads TGTGCCAGCTGGGGGCCGAACACCGGGGAGCTGTTTTTT. This codes for CASWGPNTGELFF.

This clone was seen a handful of times. V gene TRBV10-3 combines with J gene TRBJ1-1; 7 bases are shared with TRBD1. CDR1 ENHRY and CDR2 SYGVKD come from the germline V gene. This CDR3 contains 12 residues. The V gene end was trimmed by 10 bases and the J gene end by 1 base; junction bases not matched to a gene: 3. The CDR3 loop reads CANGDRNTEAFF. The CDR3 nucleotides read TGTGCCAACGGGGACAGGAACACTGAAGCTTTCTTT.

This sequence joins TRBV7-3 and TRBJ2-2; tentatively, D is TRBD2 (5 bases). The CDR3 extends over 16 amino acids. Germline loops: CDR1 SGHTA, CDR2 FQGTGA. V was trimmed by 1 base and J by 1 base, leaving 10 bases between them. The CDR3: CASSLNQRQNTGELFF. CDR3 coding DNA: TGTGCCAGCAGCTTAAACCAGCGGCAGAACACCGGGGAGCTGTTTTTT.

The chain combines TRBV3-1 (or the pseudogene TRBV3-2) with TRBJ2-5; D possibly corresponds to TRBD2 (5 bases). Germline V gene sequence: CDR1 LGHDT, CDR2 YNNKEL (reference sequence). V dropped 2 bases and J dropped 3 bases, with 13 bases sitting between them. There are 15 residues in the CDR3. In DNA form, the CDR3 reads TGTGCCAGCAGCCAAAACCCTGGGCGGGAAGAGACCCAGTACTTC. Encoded protein: CASSQNPGREETQYF.

The chain couples TRBV5-1 to TRBJ2-3; TRBD2 is a possible D gene (5 bases). Trimming cost V 0 bases and J 2 bases, with 10 bases left between them. CDR1 SGHRS and CDR2 YFSETQ come from the germline V gene. This CDR3 region has 15 residues. The CDR3 DNA reads as TGCGCCAGCAGCTTGGAGCCAGCGGACACAGATACGCAGTATTTT. Translated, it gives CASSLEPADTDTQYF.

V is TRBV18 and J is TRBJ1-3, with D tentatively TRBD1 (5 bases). V lost 3 bases, J lost 3 bases, and 12 bases lay in between. CDR3 size: 15 residues. Germline loops: CDR1 KGHSH, CDR2 LQKENI. CDR3 coding DNA: TGTGCCAGCTCACCGTTGGACACCGATGGAAACACCATATATTTT. Its protein is CASSPLDTDGNTIYF. The full variable domain, with the rest looked up from reference TRBV18 and TRBJ1-3, is NAGVMQNPRHLVRRRGQEARLRCSPMKGHSHVYWYRQLPEEGLKFMVYLQKENIIDESGMPKERFSAEFPKEGPSILRIQQVVRGDSAAYFCASSPLDTDGNTIYFGEGSWLTVV.

This chain links TRBV28 with TRBJ1-1; D gene unclear. The CDR3 runs 14 residues. Looked up from germline, CDR1 is MDHEN and CDR2 is SYDVKM. V was shortened by 2 bases and J by 6 bases, with 13 bases between the two germline ends. In DNA, the CDR3 is TGTGCCAGCAGTTTAGGTCGGAGGTCTTCTGAAGCTTTCTTT. Protein product: CASSLGRRSSEAFF. Combining the CDR3 with reference TRBV28 and TRBJ1-1 gives the whole variable domain DVKVTQSSRYLVKRTGEKVFLECVQDMDHENMFWYRQDPGLGLRLIYFSYDVKMKEKGDIPEGYSVSREKKERFSLILESASTNQTSMYLCASSLGRRSSEAFFGQGTRLTVV.

The chain couples TRBV19 to TRBJ2-2; weak D call: TRBD1 (6 bases). Germline-derived CDR1 and CDR2 are LNHDA and SQIVND (reference sequence). Between the trimmed V and J ends, which lost 5 bases and 1 base, there was a span of 8 bases. CDR3 length: 14 amino acids. The CDR3 loop is CASSVTGNTGELFF. The CDR3 nucleotides are TGTGCCAGTAGTGTGACAGGGAACACCGGGGAGCTGTTTTTT.

Comment on this clone: A read error may account for a junction end that differs from germline. The CDR3 spells CSAEGGFEQYF. The CDR3 coding sequence is TGCAGCGCTGAAGGAGGTTTCGAGCAGTACTTC. The chain links TRBV29-1 to TRBJ2-7; D might be TRBD2 (5 bases). This CDR3 is built from 11 residues. CDR1 is SQVTM, CDR2 ANQGSEA, per germline.